This T cell receptor (beta chain) was captured by sequencing in a study of blood T cell repertoires in COVID-19. This clone was recorded only once. V lost 4 bases and J 4 bases, leaving 12 bases between the germline ends. Germline V gives CDR1 KGHDR, CDR2 SFDVKD. This CDR3 contains 14 residues. Generated by immunoSEQ multiplex PCR, the TCRdb table keeps only in-frame clones and is missing some. The sample contains 55,000 to 65,000 clones, around 84% of which appear only once. The clonotype was recovered from a woman in her sixties or seventies with acute or convalescent COVID-19. Sequenced material: peripheral blood. The chain couples TRBV24-1 to TRBJ1-2; D perhaps matches TRBD1 (5 bases). CDR3 amino acids: CATSDPQGGYGYTF. In DNA, the CDR3 is TGTGCCACCAGTGACCCGCAGGGCGGCTATGGCTACACCTTC.